One and the same sample provided the 12 T cell receptor beta chains below, sequenced in a study of blood T cell repertoires in COVID-19 (dated by TCRdb to about 2020). The library came from the immunoSEQ multiplex PCR assay. The table comes from immuneACCESS by way of TCRdb, which keeps in-frame sequences with V and J called. Part of the clones is missing from these tables; in studies checked, under half for an unresolved V gene and the rest for unknown reasons. The table for this sample lists approximately 170,000 clones; approximately 83% of them were counted only once. The ten largest clonotypes hold 8% to 10% of the sample. Sequenced: peripheral blood. The origin of the receptors is a man in his forties or fifties with active or convalescent COVID-19.

In the case of this clone: At one end the junction does not follow the germline gene, possibly because of a read error. The sample has other DNA sequences that encode this CDR3 too. This chain joins TRBV10-3 and TRBJ1-6, with 12 bases that match TRBD1. The CDR3 is made up of 16 amino acids. Germline V CDR1 and CDR2: ENHRY, SYGVKD. The CDR3 loop is CAIKPGQGAGSSPLHF. CDR3 DNA: TGCGCCATCAAACCGGGACAGGGGGCCGGCTCTTCACCCCTCCACTTT.

The chain employs TRBV19 and TRBJ1-5; D gene uncertain. The length of the CDR3 is 15 residues. Trimming took off 3 bases at V and 3 bases at J, with 12 bases between the two ends. Germline V gene lookup returns CDR1 LNHDA and CDR2 SQIVND (reference sequence). The CDR3 region has the DNA TGTGCCAGTAGTATTAGAACCGATTTCAATCAGCCCCAGCATTTT. Translation: CASSIRTDFNQPQHF.

The gene calls are TRBV27 and TRBJ1-2; D possibly corresponds to TRBD1 (5 bases). V lost 4 bases and J 3 bases, leaving 9 bases between the germline ends. This CDR3 spans 13 amino acids. Germline assignment: CDR1 MNHEY and CDR2 SMNVEV (reference sequence). CDR3 sequence (DNA): TGTGCCAGCAGTTCGACAGCCTACTATGGCTACACCTTC. It codes for CASSSTAYYGYTF.

The CDR3 loop is CASSHQGALNEQFF. Here the CDR3 DNA reads TGTGCCAGTAGTCATCAGGGGGCACTTAATGAGCAGTTCTTC. The chain links TRBV19 to TRBJ2-1; TRBD1 agrees at 8 bases. Unmatched junction bases numbered 7, after V lost 5 bases and J lost 7 bases. Germline CDR1 is LNHDA and CDR2 is SQIVND (reference sequence). The CDR3 is made up of 14 amino acids.

J is TRBJ1-1 and V is TRBV30; D unclear. V was trimmed by 2 bases and J by 1 base, leaving 5 bases between them. The CDR3 consists of 12 residues. Germline V gene data show CDR1 as GTSNPN and CDR2 as SVGIG (reference sequence). Here the CDR3 DNA reads TGTGCCTGGAGTCGGGAGAACACTGAAGCTTTCTTT. Residues: CAWSRENTEAFF.

The V call is TRBV7-3, the J call TRBJ2-2, with 7 bases that match TRBD1. Looked up from germline, CDR1 is SGHTA and CDR2 is FQGTGA. This CDR3 comprises 16 residues. Losses at the gene ends were 5 bases for V and 1 base for J; bases not matched to a gene: 7. The CDR3 sequence: CASSPQGTVNTGELFF. The CDR3 nucleotides are TGTGCCAGCAGCCCCCAAGGGACAGTGAACACCGGGGAGCTGTTTTTT. The whole variable domain, filled in from reference TRBV7-3 and TRBJ2-2, reads GAGVSQTPSNKVTEKGKYVELRCDPISGHTALYWYRQSLGQGPEFLIYFQGTGAADDSGLPNDRFFAVRPEGSVSTLKIQRTERGDSAVYLCASSPQGTVNTGELFFGEGSRLTVL.

Worth noting for this clone: Other DNA sequences in this specimen translate into the identical CDR3. The V call is TRBV29-1, the J call TRBJ1-3, with D tentatively TRBD1 (5 bases). CDR3 length equals 13 residues. Germline V lookup: CDR1 SQVTM, CDR2 ANQGSEA. Trimming cost V 2 bases and J 0 bases, with 5 bases left between them. DNA for the CDR3: TGCAGCGTTGAAAGGGGCTCTGGAAACACCATATATTTT. This translates into CSVERGSGNTIYF.

The chain has TRBV27 and TRBJ2-1; TRBD1 is a possible D gene (5 bases). The germline V and J ends were trimmed by 2 bases and 3 bases, with 8 bases remaining between them. CDR1 is MNHEY and CDR2 is SMNVEV in the germline V gene (reference sequence). The CDR3 covers 14 residues. CDR3 sequence: CASSLRGLYNEQFF. The CDR3 coding sequence is TGTGCCAGCAGTTTAAGGGGTCTCTACAATGAGCAGTTCTTC.

The V and J genes are TRBV5-4 and TRBJ2-1; D perhaps matches TRBD2 (5 bases). Germline V CDR1 and CDR2: SGHNT, YYREEE (reference sequence). The V end was cut by 3 bases, the J end by 7 bases, with 14 bases between. The CDR3 is 14 amino acids. The CDR3 here is CASSSSKRVNEQFF. The CDR3 DNA follows: TGTGCCAGCAGCTCCTCTAAGAGGGTGAATGAGCAGTTCTTC.

V gene TRBV5-1 combines with J gene TRBJ1-4, with 9 bases aligning to TRBD1. CDR1 is SGHRS, CDR2 YFSETQ, per germline. This CDR3 is built from 18 residues. V was pared by 5 bases and J by 8 bases, with 19 bases of the junction left unmatched. CDR3 protein: CASSSSGTGIVLEEKLFF. DNA for the CDR3: TGCGCCAGCAGTTCCTCCGGGACAGGGATTGTCTTAGAGGAAAAACTGTTTTTT.

This sequence joins TRBV6-5 and TRBJ1-2; TRBD1 matches 8 bases. Germline CDR1 reads MNHEY; CDR2 reads SVGAGI. The J segment lost 2 bases and the V segment lost 6 bases, leaving 5 bases of the junction unmatched. CDR3 length: 14 amino acids. The CDR3 loop reads CASSRDRTNYGYTF. CDR3 sequence (DNA): TGTGCCAGCAGCCGGGACAGGACAAACTATGGCTACACCTTC.

This chain uses TRBV6-1 with TRBJ1-5; tentatively, D is TRBD1 (5 bases). The CDR3 covers 14 residues. From germline, CDR1 is MNHNS and CDR2 SASEGT. Trimming left V 3 bases short and J 3 bases short, with 9 bases between. CDR3 region: CASSEWGVNQPQHF. The CDR3 DNA sequence: TGTGCCAGCAGTGAGTGGGGGGTCAATCAGCCCCAGCATTTT.